One and the same sample provided the 15 T cell receptor beta chains below, sequenced in a study of T cell changes during pregnancy in multiple sclerosis. This table comes from immunoSEQ multiplex PCR, and its TCRdb copy is limited to in-frame clones, with some not included. The sample carries under 95,000 clones, about nine tenths recorded once. This specimen consisted of CD4+ T cells from peripheral blood mononuclear cells, obtained before pregnancy. These receptor sequences come from a female donor with multiple sclerosis, enrolled in a pregnancy study.

The chain couples TRBV6-1 to TRBJ1-1; 7 bases are a match to TRBD1. The germline V gene encodes CDR1 MNHNS and CDR2 SASEGT. V was clipped by 5 bases and J by 4 bases; unmatched bases: 10. This CDR3 has 15 residues. The CDR3 is CASSIGTALPTEAFF. DNA for the CDR3: TGTGCCAGCAGTATCGGGACAGCTCTACCCACTGAAGCTTTCTTT.

V is TRBV5-4 and J is TRBJ2-7; D might be TRBD2 (6 bases). V lost 2 bases and J lost 12, with 21 bases in between. The germline V gene encodes CDR1 SGHNT and CDR2 YYREEE (reference sequence). CDR3 length equals 14 residues. This CDR3 reads CASSLIRDPAGLYF. The CDR3 DNA is TGTGCCAGCAGCTTAATCCGGGACCCGGCGGGACTGTACTTC.

The genes are TRBV7-3 and TRBJ2-2, with D possibly TRBD1 on 5 matching bases. The germline gives CDR1 SGHTA, CDR2 FQGTGA. Deletions cut 5 bases from V and 5 bases from J, with 12 bases between. The CDR3 runs 14 residues. The CDR3 here is CASSRIQGTGELFF. Here the CDR3 DNA reads TGTGCCAGCAGCCGAATCCAGGGAACCGGGGAGCTGTTTTTT.

The chain uses TRBV28 and TRBJ1-2, with 7 bases identical to TRBD1. CDR3 length: 13 amino acids. The trim removed 7 bases at V and 5 bases at J, leaving 7 bases unmatched. The germline gives CDR1 MDHEN, CDR2 SYDVKM. The CDR3 sequence is CASTSGTAYGYTF. CDR3 DNA: TGTGCCAGCACTTCCGGGACAGCTTATGGCTACACCTTC.

The genes are TRBV30 and TRBJ2-6; TRBD2 might be the D (6 bases). The CDR3 loop spans 16 amino acids. The V end was cut by 5 bases, the J end by 1 base, with 15 bases between. Germline CDR1 is GTSNPN and CDR2 is SVGIG (reference sequence). This CDR3 is CAWARGGGSGANVLTF. The CDR3 coding sequence is TGTGCCTGGGCCCGGGGAGGCGGGTCTGGGGCCAACGTCCTGACTTTC.

The gene calls are TRBV2 and TRBJ2-7; D may be TRBD1 (6 bases). The CDR3 totals 14 residues. V lost 1 base and J 4 bases, leaving 11 bases between the germline ends. The germline V gene encodes CDR1 SNHLY and CDR2 FYNNEI. DNA for the CDR3: TGTGCCAGCAGTGAAGGCAGGGGCCGGTACGAGCAGTACTTC. The encoded protein is CASSEGRGRYEQYF.

The chain carries TRBV11-3 and TRBJ1-1; TRBD1 matches 7 bases. Trimming took 6 bases from V and 2 from J; bases not matched to a gene: 9. CDR3 length: 15 amino acids. Germline CDR1 is SGHNT and CDR2 is YENEEA. In DNA form, the CDR3 reads TGTGCCAGCAGTCTAAGGACAGGAGATAACACTGAAGCTTTCTTT. Its protein is CASSLRTGDNTEAFF.

The chain links TRBV5-1 to TRBJ1-2, with TRBD1 matching over 7 bases. V dropped 0 bases and J dropped 3; count of bases not matched to a gene: 8. The CDR3 length is 16 residues. The germline gives CDR1 SGHRS, CDR2 YFSETQ. The CDR3 protein is CASSLGEGGRYYGYTF. CDR3 sequence (DNA): TGCGCCAGCAGCTTGGGGGAAGGGGGCCGTTACTATGGCTACACCTTC.

The rearrangement links TRBV28 to TRBJ2-7, with 13 bases that match TRBD2. This CDR3 has 23 residues. J gave up 1 base and V 5 bases, and 26 bases lay outside the gene matches. Per germline, CDR1 MDHEN and CDR2 SYDVKM. As DNA, the CDR3 is TGTGCCAGCAGTAAATCCGGGACAGGGGTCACTAGCGGGAGGGCAGAAGAGTCCTACGAGCAGTACTTC. Translating gives CASSKSGTGVTSGRAEESYEQYF.

The DNA for the CDR3 is TGTGCCAGCAGCCCTCCAGGGGGCGGTCAGCCCCAGCATTTT. Its translation is CASSPPGGGQPQHF. The V and J genes are TRBV6-5 and TRBJ1-5; TRBD1 aligns across 8 bases. CDR3 size: 14 residues. V trimming: 6 bases; J trimming: 6 bases; junction bases outside the gene matches: 7. In germline, CDR1 is MNHEY, CDR2 SVGAGI.

The V and J genes are TRBV11-3 and TRBJ2-7; 9 bases align to TRBD1. V lost 6 bases and J lost 2; bases outside the gene matches: 5. CDR1 SGHNT and CDR2 YENEEA come from the germline V gene. CDR3 length equals 14 residues. The CDR3 reads CASSPRTGAYEQYF. In DNA form, the CDR3 reads TGTGCCAGCAGTCCAAGGACAGGGGCCTACGAGCAGTACTTC.

This clone appeared once. This chain joins TRBV6-1 and TRBJ2-1; 11 positions match TRBD2. The CDR3 is made up of 15 amino acids. Per germline, CDR1 MNHNS and CDR2 SASEGT. The V gene end was trimmed by 7 bases and the J gene end by 5 bases; junction bases not matched to a gene: 7. This CDR3 reads CASNTGTSGNNEQFF. CDR3 nucleotide sequence: TGTGCCAGCAATACCGGGACTAGCGGAAACAATGAGCAGTTCTTC.

The chain recombines TRBV7-9 with TRBJ1-4; 8 positions agree with TRBD1. Germline CDR1 SEHNR, CDR2 FQNEAQ (reference sequence). Trimming took 5 bases from V and 3 from J; bases not matched to a gene: 8. The CDR3 sequence is 16 residues long. The CDR3 DNA reads TGTGCCAGCAGCGACAGGGGTCCTGGGTCTAATGAAAAACTGTTTTTT. Its translation is CASSDRGPGSNEKLFF.

The chain carries TRBV19 and TRBJ2-3, with 10 bases lining up with TRBD1. Germline V gene data show CDR1 as LNHDA and CDR2 as SQIVND (reference sequence). Germline trimming cut 6 bases from V and 3 bases from J; bases unmatched to any gene: 21. The CDR3 length is 20 residues. The chain's CDR3 is CASSQRTGGVGGSLTDTQYF. CDR3 nucleotide sequence: TGTGCCAGTAGCCAGAGGACAGGGGGTGTGGGAGGTTCTTTAACAGATACGCAGTATTTT.

This chain joins TRBV6-5 and TRBJ2-5; tentative D call: TRBD2 (6 bases). Trimming removed 5 bases at V and 1 base at J, with 14 bases between. The CDR3 is 15 residues long. Germline CDR1 MNHEY, CDR2 SVGAGI. This chain's CDR3 is CASSPGAGRQETQYF. CDR3 sequence (DNA): TGTGCCAGCAGTCCAGGAGCGGGCCGCCAAGAGACCCAGTACTTC.